These T cell receptor beta chains were read from a single sample in a study of cytomegalovirus exposure and HLA in healthy donors. Profiled with immunoSEQ multiplex PCR; TCRdb holds only in-frame clones, not every one. The top ten hold about 6.9% of the sample, which has some 110,000 clones, 75% to 90% seen once. Material for sequencing was PBMCs. Receptors originate from a man aged 25 to 40 in good health and CMV-seropositive. Each CDR3 is given with its conserved first and last residue. Some rows have no size entry. The others give once, few or many, or a class for an expanded clone.

v_gene	j_gene	abundance	CDR3aa
TRBV5-4	TRBJ1-1	.	CASSFAANTEAFF
TRBV5-1	TRBJ2-5	once	CASSLWTSGGSDQETQYF
TRBV28	TRBJ1-1	few	CASSERTGERNEAFF
TRBV12-5	TRBJ2-5	.	CASGFRQGNSETQYF
TRBV5-6	TRBJ1-1	.	CASSLGQGLNTEAFF
TRBV5-4	TRBJ2-7	.	CASSMQGPYEQYF
TRBV19	TRBJ1-6	.	CASSIEGQGGSPLHF
TRBV2	TRBJ1-3	few	CASSVGNTIYF
TRBV11-2	TRBJ1-1	.	CASSLDFGTGFLPEAFF
TRBV2	TRBJ1-2	.	CASKTGKVNYGYTF
TRBV9	TRBJ2-1	.	CASSVTLGGLRSSGGDEQFF
TRBV5-1	TRBJ2-7	.	CASSGDKTYEQYF
TRBV5-1	TRBJ2-1	.	CASSWTGGAYNEQFF
TRBV28	TRBJ2-6	.	CASSKGGTGANVLTF
TRBV6-1	TRBJ1-6	once	CASSMGGIGSPLHF
TRBV5-5	TRBJ2-5	.	CASRLQGKETQYF
TRBV5-6	TRBJ1-1	.	CASSLGEGVNTEAFF
TRBV29-1	TRBJ2-7	.	CSVEAGTGAAYEQYF
TRBV7-6	TRBJ1-2	once	CVVQQGNNYGYTF
TRBV6-6	TRBJ1-1	.	CASSYSPRATEAFF
TRBV28	TRBJ1-4	.	CASSPNGANEKLFF
TRBV7-9	TRBJ1-6	few	CASSLPQINSPLHF
TRBV27	TRBJ2-7	once	CASRGQAMVYEQYF
TRBV30	TRBJ1-1	.	CAWSVGGNTEAFF
TRBV5-1	TRBJ2-3	.	CASSYSDTQYF
TRBV10-3	TRBJ1-2	.	CATRSGGDYGYTF
TRBV7-8	TRBJ2-6	.	CASSPRGGVANVLTF
TRBV11-2	TRBJ1-1	.	CASSLENRGGAFF
TRBV5-1	TRBJ2-5	.	CASSFFLAGGEETQYF
TRBV5-6	TRBJ1-2	.	CASSLAGTIYGYTF
TRBV6-1	TRBJ2-6	.	CASSGEAGANVLTF
TRBV5-1	TRBJ1-4	.	CASSGGSSNEKLFF
TRBV4-2	TRBJ2-3	.	CASSQERGGPTDTQYF
TRBV5-6	TRBJ1-2	.	CASSVGLGGYTF
TRBV27	TRBJ1-4	.	CASRLQGGGASEKLFF
TRBV27	TRBJ2-1	.	CASNPGTGLSYNEQFF
TRBV7-9	TRBJ2-7	.	CASSTGTGGYEQYF